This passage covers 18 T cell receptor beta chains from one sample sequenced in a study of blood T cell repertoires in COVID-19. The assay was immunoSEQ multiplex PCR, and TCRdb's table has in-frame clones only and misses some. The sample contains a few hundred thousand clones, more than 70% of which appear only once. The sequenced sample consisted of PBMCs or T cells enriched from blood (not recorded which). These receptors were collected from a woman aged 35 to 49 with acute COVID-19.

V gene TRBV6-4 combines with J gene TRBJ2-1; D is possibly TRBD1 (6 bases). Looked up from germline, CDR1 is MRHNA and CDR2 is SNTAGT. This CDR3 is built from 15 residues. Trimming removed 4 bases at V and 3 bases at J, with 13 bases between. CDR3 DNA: TGTGCCAGCAGTGTGGGGCAGGGGAACTACAATGAGCAGTTCTTC. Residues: CASSVGQGNYNEQFF.

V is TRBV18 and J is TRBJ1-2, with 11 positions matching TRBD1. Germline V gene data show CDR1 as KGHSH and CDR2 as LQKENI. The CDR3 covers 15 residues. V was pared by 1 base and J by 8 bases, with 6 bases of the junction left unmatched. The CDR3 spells CASSPHPGQGDGYTF. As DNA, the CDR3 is TGTGCCAGCTCACCACACCCGGGACAGGGGGACGGCTACACCTTC.

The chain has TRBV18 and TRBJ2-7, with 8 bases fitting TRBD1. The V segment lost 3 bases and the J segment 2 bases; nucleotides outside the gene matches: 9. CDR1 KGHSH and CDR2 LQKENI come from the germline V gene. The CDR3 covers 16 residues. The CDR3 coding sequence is TGTGCCAGCTCACCTAACTCAGGGGGCGCCCCCTACGAGCAGTACTTC. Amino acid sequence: CASSPNSGGAPYEQYF.

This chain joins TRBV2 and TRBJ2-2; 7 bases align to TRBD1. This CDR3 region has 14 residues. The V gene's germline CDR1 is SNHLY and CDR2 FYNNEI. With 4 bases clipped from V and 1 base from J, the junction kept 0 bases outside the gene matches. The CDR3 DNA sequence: TGTGCCAGCAGTGGGGACAGGAACACCGGGGAGCTGTTTTTT. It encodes CASSGDRNTGELFF.

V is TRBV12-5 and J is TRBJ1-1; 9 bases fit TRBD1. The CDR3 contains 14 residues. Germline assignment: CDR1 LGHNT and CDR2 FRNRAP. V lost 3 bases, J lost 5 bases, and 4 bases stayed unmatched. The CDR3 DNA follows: TGTGCTAGTGGTTTAGGGGACAGGGCAACTGAAGCTTTCTTT. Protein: CASGLGDRATEAFF. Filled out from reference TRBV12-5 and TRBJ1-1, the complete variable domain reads DARVTQTPRHKVTEMGQEVTMRCQPILGHNTVFWYRQTMMQGLELLAYFRNRAPLDDSGMPKDRFSAEMPDATLATLKIQPSEPRDSAVYFCASGLGDRATEAFFGQGTRLTVV.

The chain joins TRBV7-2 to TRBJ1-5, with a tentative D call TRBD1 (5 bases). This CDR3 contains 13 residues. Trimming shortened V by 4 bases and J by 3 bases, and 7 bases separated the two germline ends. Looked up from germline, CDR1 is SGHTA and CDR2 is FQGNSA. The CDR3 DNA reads TGTGCCAGCAGCTCCAGGGTCAATCAGCCCCAGCATTTT. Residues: CASSSRVNQPQHF. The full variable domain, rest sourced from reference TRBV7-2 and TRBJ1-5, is GAGVSQSPSNKVTEKGKDVELRCDPISGHTALYWYRQSLGQGLEFLIYFQGNSAPDKSGLPSDRFSAERTGGSVSTLTIQRTQQEDSAVYLCASSSRVNQPQHFGDGTRLSIL.

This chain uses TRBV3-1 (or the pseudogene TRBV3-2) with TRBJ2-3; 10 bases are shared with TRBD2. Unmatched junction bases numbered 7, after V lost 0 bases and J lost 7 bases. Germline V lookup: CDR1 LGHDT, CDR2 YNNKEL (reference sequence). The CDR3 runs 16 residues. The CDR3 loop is CASSQDRTSGGNTQYF. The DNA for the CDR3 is TGTGCCAGCAGCCAAGATAGGACTAGCGGCGGGAATACGCAGTATTTT.

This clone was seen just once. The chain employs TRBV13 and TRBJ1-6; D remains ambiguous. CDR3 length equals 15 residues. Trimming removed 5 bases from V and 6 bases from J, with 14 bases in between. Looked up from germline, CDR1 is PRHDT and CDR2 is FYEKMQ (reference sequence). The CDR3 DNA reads TGTGCCAGCAGCCCGGCGGGAGCGGGTAATTCACCCCTCCACTTT. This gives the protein CASSPAGAGNSPLHF.

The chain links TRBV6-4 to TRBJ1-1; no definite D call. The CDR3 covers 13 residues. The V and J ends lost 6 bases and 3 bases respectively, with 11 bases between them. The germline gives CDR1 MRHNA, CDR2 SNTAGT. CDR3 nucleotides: TGTGCCAGCAGCCTTAACGGTTACACTGAAGCTTTCTTT. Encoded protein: CASSLNGYTEAFF.

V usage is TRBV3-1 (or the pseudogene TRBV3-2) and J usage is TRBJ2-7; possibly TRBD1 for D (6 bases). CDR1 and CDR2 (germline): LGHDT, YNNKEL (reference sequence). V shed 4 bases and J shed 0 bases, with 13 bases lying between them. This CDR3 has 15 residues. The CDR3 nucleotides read TGTGCCAGCAGCCTTCCGGGACATGACTCCTACGAGCAGTACTTC. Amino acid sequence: CASSLPGHDSYEQYF.

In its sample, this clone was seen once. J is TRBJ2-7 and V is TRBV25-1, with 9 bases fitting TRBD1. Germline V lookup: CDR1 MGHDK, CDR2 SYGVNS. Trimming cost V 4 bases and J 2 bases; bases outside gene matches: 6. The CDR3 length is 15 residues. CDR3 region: CASSGLGTGPYEQYF. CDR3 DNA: TGTGCCAGCAGTGGATTAGGGACAGGGCCCTACGAGCAGTACTTC.

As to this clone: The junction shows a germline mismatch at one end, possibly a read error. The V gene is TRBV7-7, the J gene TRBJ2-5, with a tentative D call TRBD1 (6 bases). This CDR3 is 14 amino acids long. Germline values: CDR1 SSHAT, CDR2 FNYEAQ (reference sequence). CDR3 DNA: TGTGCTAGCAGCCAGTCCAGGGGCGGGGAGACCCAGTACTTC. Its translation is CASSQSRGGETQYF.

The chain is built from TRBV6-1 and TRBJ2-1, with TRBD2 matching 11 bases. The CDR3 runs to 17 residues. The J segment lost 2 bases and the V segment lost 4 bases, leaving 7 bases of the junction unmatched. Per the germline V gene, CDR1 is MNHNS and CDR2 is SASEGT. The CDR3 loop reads CASSARLTSGAYNEQFF. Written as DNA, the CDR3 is TGTGCCAGCAGTGCCAGATTGACTAGCGGGGCCTACAATGAGCAGTTCTTC.

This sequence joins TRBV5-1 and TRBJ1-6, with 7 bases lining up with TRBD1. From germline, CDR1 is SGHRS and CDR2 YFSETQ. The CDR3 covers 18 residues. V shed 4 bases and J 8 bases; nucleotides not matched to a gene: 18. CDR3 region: CASSHDRELYPLDSPLHF. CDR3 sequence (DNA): TGCGCCAGCAGCCACGACAGGGAATTATACCCCTTGGATTCACCCCTCCACTTT.

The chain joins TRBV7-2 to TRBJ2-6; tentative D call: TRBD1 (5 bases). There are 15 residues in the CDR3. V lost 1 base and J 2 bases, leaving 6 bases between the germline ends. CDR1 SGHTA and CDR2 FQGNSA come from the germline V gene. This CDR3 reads CASSLEGTGANVLTF. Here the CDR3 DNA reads TGTGCCAGCAGCTTAGAGGGGACTGGGGCCAACGTCCTGACTTTC.

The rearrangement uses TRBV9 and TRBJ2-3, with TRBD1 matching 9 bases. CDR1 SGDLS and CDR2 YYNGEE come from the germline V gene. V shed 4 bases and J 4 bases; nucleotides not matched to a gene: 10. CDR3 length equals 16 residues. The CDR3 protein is CASSPGGGQGADTQYF. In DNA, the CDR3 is TGTGCCAGCAGCCCAGGGGGGGGACAGGGAGCAGATACGCAGTATTTT.

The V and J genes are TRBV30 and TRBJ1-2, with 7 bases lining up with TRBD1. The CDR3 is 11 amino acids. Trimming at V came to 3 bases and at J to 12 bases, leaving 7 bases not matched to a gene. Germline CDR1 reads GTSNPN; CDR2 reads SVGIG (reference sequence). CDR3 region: CAWRETGSNTF. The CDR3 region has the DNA TGTGCCTGGAGGGAGACAGGGTCAAACACCTTC.

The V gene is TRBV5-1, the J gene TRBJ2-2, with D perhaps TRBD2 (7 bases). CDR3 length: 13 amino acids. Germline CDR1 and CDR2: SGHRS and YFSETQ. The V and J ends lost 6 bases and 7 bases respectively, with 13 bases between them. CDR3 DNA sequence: TGCGCCAGCACGGGCGGGGGCGGCGGGGAGCTGTTTTTT. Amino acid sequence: CASTGGGGGELFF.